Below are 30 T cell receptor beta chains sequenced from a single sample in a study of T cells after yellow fever vaccination. Each CDR3 protein gets one entry after TCRdb re-called the 5' RACE reads with MiXCR. The table has 25,000 to 40,000 distinct CDR3 sequences, 5% to 8.5% seen once. The specimen comprised PBMCs, either bulk or a sorted T-cell subset (CD4+, CD8+, memory, or dextramer-sorted; not recorded which), sampled on the day of the first yellow fever vaccination. These receptors all stem from a man between 18 and 35 years old who received the YFV17D yellow fever vaccine.

This clonotype was seen many times. The rearrangement uses TRBV18 and TRBJ1-1; TRBD1 is a possible D gene (5 bases). The CDR3 totals 14 residues. CDR1 and CDR2 (germline): KGHSH, LQKENI. The germline V and J ends were trimmed by 0 bases and 4 bases, with 9 bases remaining between them. CDR3 in amino acids: CASSPPGALTEAFF. CDR3 DNA sequence: TGTGCCAGCTCACCACCCGGGGCCCTCACTGAAGCTTTCTTT.

This clonotype was counted a few times. This chain uses TRBV7-3 with TRBJ2-2; no definite D call. Trimming took 1 base from V and 1 from J, leaving 4 bases between them. Germline V lookup: CDR1 SGHTA, CDR2 FQGTGA. The CDR3 contains 14 residues. This CDR3 is CASSLSRNTGELFF. The CDR3 DNA reads as TGTGCCAGCAGCTTAAGCAGGAACACCGGGGAGCTGTTTTTT.

This clonotype was seen at least ten times. This sequence joins TRBV5-1 and TRBJ1-5; D may be TRBD1 (6 bases). V lost 4 bases to trimming and J lost 5 bases, with 19 bases between them. The V gene's germline CDR1 is SGHRS and CDR2 YFSETQ. The CDR3 runs to 16 residues. The CDR3 reads CASSPLPQGSDQPQHF. CDR3 sequence (DNA): TGCGCCAGCAGCCCCTTACCACAGGGTTCAGATCAGCCCCAGCATTTT.

This clonotype was seen ten or more times. The chain employs TRBV6-5 and TRBJ2-5; D is ambiguous. CDR3 size: 11 residues. Germline V lookup: CDR1 MNHEY, CDR2 SVGAGI. Trimming took off 6 bases at V and 4 bases at J, with 6 bases between the two ends. The CDR3 DNA sequence: TGTGCCAGCAGCGAGAGAGAGACCCAGTACTTC. Protein product: CASSERETQYF.

This clonotype turned up a few times. The chain recombines TRBV6-4 with TRBJ2-1, with D tentatively TRBD2 (7 bases). The CDR3 spans 15 residues. Germline V lookup: CDR1 MRHNA, CDR2 SNTAGT. V was pared by 3 bases and J by 7 bases, with 16 bases between. In DNA form, the CDR3 reads TGTGCCAGCAGTGATCTGGGGGGGGCCGGTAATGAGCAGTTCTTC. Protein sequence: CASSDLGGAGNEQFF.

The table lists this clonotype with many counts. This chain joins TRBV12-3 or TRBV12-4 and TRBJ1-1; 8 positions agree with TRBD1. V was clipped by 5 bases and J by 7 bases; unmatched bases: 6. This CDR3 contains 13 residues. The CDR3 nucleotides are TGTGCCAGCAGTACGACAGGGGCTCTTGAAGCTTTCTTT. This codes for CASSTTGALEAFF.

Ten or more counts support this clonotype. The chain has TRBV25-1 and TRBJ2-5; D is possibly TRBD1 or TRBD2 (5 bases each). V was cut by 4 bases and J by 0 bases, with 18 bases left in between. There are 17 residues in the CDR3. CDR1 MGHDK and CDR2 SYGVNS come from the germline V gene. The DNA for the CDR3 is TGTGCCAGCAGTGGCCCGCCCGGGACGGAACACCAAGAGACCCAGTACTTC. Protein sequence: CASSGPPGTEHQETQYF.

This clonotype was recorded many times. The chain couples TRBV5-1 to TRBJ2-3; D is perhaps TRBD1 (6 bases). V lost 0 bases and J lost 5, with 10 bases in between. The CDR3 sequence is 14 residues long. The V gene's germline CDR1 is SGHRS and CDR2 YFSETQ. CDR3 in DNA: TGCGCCAGCAGCTTGGAAGGGGGTGAAGATACGCAGTATTTT. Amino acid sequence: CASSLEGGEDTQYF.

This clonotype was detected many times. The chain has TRBV5-1 and TRBJ2-5; 8 positions agree with TRBD2. This CDR3 has 16 residues. Trimming removed 1 base from V and 2 bases from J; junction bases left unmatched: 7. Germline V gene data show CDR1 as SGHRS and CDR2 as YFSETQ. For the CDR3, the DNA is TGCGCCAGCAGCTTGTACAGCGGGGGACCGCAAGAGACCCAGTACTTC. Residues: CASSLYSGGPQETQYF.

There are many counts of this clonotype. The chain's CDR3 is CASSHAGSGGETQYF. For the CDR3, the DNA is TGTGCCAGCAGTCATGCTGGGAGCGGGGGGGAGACCCAGTACTTC. This chain connects TRBV5-6 to TRBJ2-5, with 9 bases lining up with TRBD2. This CDR3 spans 15 amino acids. The junction had 10 bases not matched to a gene; V was cut back by 5 bases and J by 5 bases. Per the germline V gene, CDR1 is SGHDT and CDR2 is YYEEEE.

This clonotype was picked up a small number of times. The gene calls are TRBV7-2 and TRBJ2-2; 8 positions match TRBD2. The J segment lost 5 bases and the V segment lost 8 bases, leaving 13 bases of the junction unmatched. There are 16 residues in the CDR3. CDR1 is SGHTA and CDR2 is FQGNSA in the germline V gene. The CDR3 protein is CASLSQAGGETGELFF. CDR3 sequence (DNA): TGTGCCAGCTTGTCCCAGGCGGGGGGTGAAACCGGGGAGCTGTTTTTT.

This clonotype was observed many times. The chain is built from TRBV4-3 and TRBJ2-3; no clear D gene. CDR3 length: 14 amino acids. Trimming removed 1 base at V and 4 bases at J, with 9 bases between. The germline gives CDR1 LGHNA, CDR2 YSLEER. The CDR3 is CASSQGLNSDTQYF. The CDR3 coding sequence is TGCGCCAGCAGCCAAGGCCTAAACTCAGATACGCAGTATTTT.

This clonotype appeared many times. V gene TRBV20-1 combines with J gene TRBJ2-7; 9 bases line up with TRBD1. Germline-derived CDR1 and CDR2 are DFQATT and SNEGSKA (reference sequence). CDR3 length equals 14 residues. J was trimmed by 0 bases and V by 4 bases; bases with no gene match: 4. The CDR3 DNA sequence: TGCAGTGCTATACAGGGGGCCCTCTCCTACGAGCAGTACGTC. Protein sequence: CSAIQGALSYEQYV.

This clonotype was observed at least ten times. This rearrangement joins TRBV11-2 to TRBJ2-3, with D perhaps matching TRBD1 or TRBD2 (5 bases each). This CDR3 is 15 amino acids long. Germline V gene data show CDR1 as SGHAT and CDR2 as FQNNGV. The V end was cut by 1 base, the J end by 5 bases, with 13 bases between. The CDR3 reads CASSLGLGGRDTQYF. CDR3 sequence (DNA): TGTGCCAGCAGCTTAGGTCTTGGGGGACGAGATACGCAGTATTTT.

This clonotype was found many times. The V call is TRBV27, the J call TRBJ1-6; tentatively, D is TRBD1 (5 bases). This CDR3 comprises 13 residues. Germline V gene data show CDR1 as MNHEY and CDR2 as SMNVEV (reference sequence). V lost 5 bases, J lost 8 bases, and 10 bases lay in between. The CDR3 DNA reads TGTGCCAGCAGTCACACACAGGATTCACCCCTCCACTTT. Protein sequence: CASSHTQDSPLHF.

This clonotype was seen repeatedly, ten times or more. The CDR3 nucleotides read TGTGCCAGCCGACAGGGGGCCTCGGAGACCCAGTACTTC. This translates into CASRQGASETQYF. The chain carries TRBV12-3 or TRBV12-4 and TRBJ2-5; TRBD1 agrees at 10 bases. CDR3 size: 13 residues. V lost 8 bases, J lost 5 bases, and 5 bases stayed unmatched.

This clonotype was counted ten times or more. V gene TRBV7-3 combines with J gene TRBJ2-6; D perhaps matches TRBD1 (6 bases). The CDR3 has 17 amino acids. Germline loops: CDR1 SGHTA, CDR2 FQGTGA. Trimming took 5 bases from V and 6 from J, leaving 20 bases between them. As DNA, the CDR3 is TGTGCCAGCAGCCCTTTTTCCGGGACAAGTACGGCCAACGTCCTGACTTTC. It codes for CASSPFSGTSTANVLTF. Drawing the rest from reference TRBV7-3 and TRBJ2-6, the complete variable domain is GAGVSQTPSNKVTEKGKYVELRCDPISGHTALYWYRQSLGQGPEFLIYFQGTGAADDSGLPNDRFFAVRPEGSVSTLKIQRTERGDSAVYLCASSPFSGTSTANVLTFGAGSRLTVL.

Ten or more counts support this clonotype. This chain joins TRBV29-1 and TRBJ2-1; a possible D gene is TRBD2 (5 bases). Looked up from germline, CDR1 is SQVTM and CDR2 is ANQGSEA. The V end was cut by 5 bases, the J end by 6 bases, with 8 bases between. The CDR3 spans 11 residues. In DNA, the CDR3 is TGCAGCGTTTCCGGGGTCAATGAGCAGTTCTTC. It codes for CSVSGVNEQFF.

This clonotype was recorded at least ten times. The V call is TRBV12-3 or TRBV12-4, the J call TRBJ2-1; 11 bases map to TRBD1. With 10 bases clipped from V and 4 bases from J, the junction kept 3 bases outside the gene matches. The CDR3 is made up of 13 amino acids. CDR3 DNA: TGTGCCATCGGGACAGGGGGGTACAATGAGCAGTTCTTC. It codes for CAIGTGGYNEQFF.

This clonotype has ten or more counts. The chain combines TRBV6-2 or TRBV6-3 with TRBJ2-2; perhaps TRBD2 as D (6 bases). V was shortened by 0 bases and J by 0 bases, with 11 bases between the two germline ends. CDR1 is MNHEY, CDR2 SVGEGT, per germline. This CDR3 is built from 17 residues. The CDR3 DNA reads TGTGCCAGCAGTTACTCCAGGAAGCGGGCGAACACCGGGGAGCTGTTTTTT. It translates to CASSYSRKRANTGELFF.

This clonotype was seen at least ten times. This chain connects TRBV5-5 to TRBJ2-3; no clear D. The CDR3 extends over 14 amino acids. Trimming pared 0 bases from V and 0 bases from J, leaving 5 bases between. The germline gives CDR1 SGHKS, CDR2 YYEKEE (reference sequence). The CDR3 is CASSLVKSTDTQYF. In DNA, the CDR3 is TGTGCCAGCAGCTTGGTGAAGAGCACAGATACGCAGTATTTT. Based on the CDR3 plus reference TRBV5-5 and TRBJ2-3, the full variable domain is DAGVTQSPTHLIKTRGQQVTLRCSPISGHKSVSWYQQVLGQGPQFIFQYYEKEERGRGNFPDRFSARQFPNYSSELNVNALLLGDSALYLCASSLVKSTDTQYFGPGTRLTVL.

This clonotype was counted ten times or more. This rearrangement joins TRBV6-2 or TRBV6-3 to TRBJ1-6, with a weak D call TRBD1 (5 bases). Germline V gene data show CDR1 as MNHEY and CDR2 as SVGEGT. V dropped 5 bases and J dropped 8 bases, with 16 bases sitting between them. The CDR3 consists of 15 residues. CDR3: CASSKQAVLHSPLHF. The CDR3 DNA reads TGTGCCAGCAGTAAACAGGCGGTTCTACATTCACCCCTCCACTTT.

The sample holds many counts of this clonotype. The gene calls are TRBV12-3 or TRBV12-4 and TRBJ2-1, with D hard to call. The CDR3 totals 15 residues. Deletions cut 6 bases from V and 9 bases from J, with 21 bases between. The CDR3 region has the DNA TGTGCCAGCAGACCGGGTTTGACGGTTCTGGGTGAGCAGTTCTTC. This sequence encodes CASRPGLTVLGEQFF.

This clonotype appeared many times. V usage is TRBV5-1 and J usage is TRBJ2-3; 12 nucleotides align to TRBD2. The V and J ends lost 4 bases and 1 base, in that order; junction bases with no gene match: 4. This CDR3 has 16 residues. Germline lookup yields CDR1 SGHRS and CDR2 YFSETQ. Here the CDR3 reads CASSPSGGAGTDTQYF. The DNA for the CDR3 is TGCGCCAGCAGCCCTAGCGGGGGGGCCGGCACAGATACGCAGTATTTT.

This clonotype was detected ten times or more. The J gene is TRBJ2-3, the V gene TRBV2; 9 bases are a match to TRBD2. Germline assignment: CDR1 SNHLY and CDR2 FYNNEI. The ends lost 4 bases at V and 2 bases at J; junction bases unmatched: 4. The CDR3 covers 15 residues. CDR3 DNA: TGTGCCAGCAGTGGGAGCGGGGGGCACACAGATACGCAGTATTTT. The encoded protein is CASSGSGGHTDTQYF.

There are a few counts of this clonotype. This chain uses TRBV25-1 with TRBJ2-3, with TRBD2 identical over 8 bases. V dropped 7 bases and J dropped 0; count of bases not matched to a gene: 6. There are 15 residues in the CDR3. Germline V gene lookup returns CDR1 MGHDK and CDR2 SYGVNS. CDR3 nucleotide sequence: TGTGCCAGCAAAGAGCGGGGGACAAGCACAGATACGCAGTATTTT. Amino acids: CASKERGTSTDTQYF.

Comments on this clonotype: A much larger clone lies a single base off, so this may be a read error. V gene TRBV6-2 or TRBV6-3 combines with J gene TRBJ1-1, with D possibly matching TRBD1 (5 bases). Trimming pared 5 bases from V and 1 base from J, leaving 11 bases between. In germline, CDR1 is MNHEY, CDR2 SVGEGT. The CDR3 extends over 14 amino acids. The CDR3 loop reads CASSDPTGNTEAFF. The CDR3 region has the DNA TGTGCCAGCAGTGACCCCACAGGGAACACTGAAGCTTTCTTT.

This clonotype showed up many times. The rearrangement links TRBV11-2 to TRBJ2-3; TRBD2 agrees at 7 bases. From germline, CDR1 is SGHAT and CDR2 FQNNGV. J lost 4 bases, V lost 8 bases, and 15 bases had no gene match. The CDR3 covers 16 residues. The CDR3 DNA is TGTGCCAGCGGGTCCCAACTATCAGGGAGGGCAGATACGCAGTATTTT. Amino acids: CASGSQLSGRADTQYF.

Remarks on this clonotype: Just one base apart from a much larger clone, this may be a read error. J is TRBJ2-5 and V is TRBV4-1, with unresolved D. The CDR3 length is 15 residues. The V end was cut by 6 bases, the J end by 5 bases, with 19 bases between. The V gene's germline CDR1 is MGHRA and CDR2 YSYEKL. CDR3 sequence: CASSLMGRTDETQYF. Here the CDR3 DNA reads TGCGCCAGCAGTTTAATGGGCAGGACGGACGAGACCCAGTACTTC.

Many counts were recorded for this clonotype. The chain links TRBV7-2 to TRBJ2-5; D call uncertain. The CDR3 length is 16 residues. Trimming shortened V by 3 bases and J by 3 bases, and 17 bases separated the two germline ends. Germline V lookup: CDR1 SGHTA, CDR2 FQGNSA. The CDR3 is CASSLRNGLAKETQYF. The DNA of the CDR3 is TGTGCCAGCAGCTTGCGGAACGGTCTGGCAAAAGAGACCCAGTACTTC.